Below are 30 T cell receptor beta chains sequenced from a single sample in a study of T cells of healthy individuals. MiXCR, run by TCRdb on the 5' RACE reads, gives a single entry per CDR3 protein. The profile covers 45,000 to 60,000 distinct CDR3 sequences, with about 14% appearing a single time and roughly 15% taken by the ten largest. The source of these receptors is a human donor in good health.

The chain uses TRBV11-2 and TRBJ2-7, with D possibly matching TRBD2 (6 bases). The CDR3 runs to 15 residues. Germline V lookup: CDR1 SGHAT, CDR2 FQNNGV. Trimming removed 5 bases at V and 2 bases at J, with 16 bases between. The CDR3 sequence: CASSLSAGNTYEQYF. CDR3 sequence (DNA): TGTGCCAGCAGCCTCTCGGCGGGGAATACCTACGAGCAGTACTTC.

This rearrangement joins TRBV20-1 to TRBJ2-7; 10 nucleotides agree with TRBD2. The germline V gene has CDR1 DFQATT and CDR2 SNEGSKA (reference sequence). CDR3 length: 14 amino acids. V trimming: 6 bases; J trimming: 2 bases; junction bases outside the gene matches: 7. CDR3 residues: CSAAGTSVTYEQYF. The CDR3 bases are TGCAGTGCGGCCGGGACTAGCGTAACCTACGAGCAGTACTTC.

The chain combines TRBV6-1 with TRBJ1-1, with 7 bases lining up with TRBD1. V lost 6 bases and J lost 3; bases outside the gene matches: 7. The CDR3 covers 14 residues. From germline, CDR1 is MNHNS and CDR2 SASEGT. The CDR3 loop is CASRRQGIDTEAFF. The CDR3 nucleotides read TGTGCCAGCAGGAGACAGGGTATAGACACTGAAGCTTTCTTT.

This clonotype was found many times. The chain couples TRBV7-8 to TRBJ2-1, with TRBD2 identical over 10 bases. The CDR3 runs to 15 residues. Germline V lookup: CDR1 SGHVS, CDR2 FQNEAQ. V shed 2 bases, J shed 6 bases, and the junction held 4 bases outside the gene matches. The CDR3 loop is CASSLFASGGNEQFF. The CDR3, as DNA: TGTGCCAGCAGCTTATTCGCTAGCGGGGGCAATGAGCAGTTCTTC.

The chain has TRBV4-1 and TRBJ1-2, with D possibly matching TRBD1 (5 bases). The CDR3 runs to 14 residues. Trimming took 3 bases from V and 8 from J, leaving 16 bases between them. Germline V CDR1 and CDR2: MGHRA, YSYEKL. Here the CDR3 DNA reads TGCGCCAGCAGCCAGCCGGCAGGGTACGGCGGCTACACCTTC. It encodes CASSQPAGYGGYTF.

This clonotype was found many times. The chain recombines TRBV12-3 or TRBV12-4 with TRBJ1-2; D uncertain. This CDR3 is built from 11 residues. Deletions cut 3 bases from V and 4 bases from J, with 3 bases between. The CDR3, as DNA: TGTGCCAGCAGTTTCAGCTATGGCTACACCTTC. Its protein product is CASSFSYGYTF.

This clonotype was detected ten times or more. The J gene is TRBJ1-1, the V gene TRBV20-1, with D perhaps TRBD1 (5 bases). Trimming took off 5 bases at V and 6 bases at J, with 19 bases between the two ends. The CDR3 sequence is 14 residues long. CDR1 and CDR2 (germline): DFQATT, SNEGSKA (reference sequence). The CDR3 coding sequence is TGCAGTGCTCTGTCCAGGGTAAAGGGCCCTGAAGCTTTCTTT. The encoded protein is CSALSRVKGPEAFF.

This clonotype was recorded a few times. The CDR3, as DNA: TGTGCCAGCAGCTCCAACGGACAGGGAAAGCAGTACTTC. The encoded protein is CASSSNGQGKQYF. The rearrangement joins TRBV5-5 to TRBJ2-7, with TRBD1 matching 8 bases. The CDR3 has 13 residues. Unmatched junction bases numbered 7, after V lost 3 bases and J lost 8 bases. The germline V gene encodes CDR1 SGHKS and CDR2 YYEKEE (reference sequence).

The chain uses TRBV27 and TRBJ2-5; no definite D call. Trimming removed 7 bases from V and 3 bases from J, with 12 bases in between. Germline-derived CDR1 and CDR2 are MNHEY and SMNVEV (reference sequence). The CDR3 is 13 residues long. The DNA of the CDR3 is TGTGCCAGCAAGAAAAGCCCCAAAGAGACCCAGTACTTC. Protein: CASKKSPKETQYF.

This clonotype was detected ten times or more. The V and J genes are TRBV20-1 and TRBJ2-5, with 8 bases aligning to TRBD2. The CDR3 runs 18 residues. The germline CDR1 and CDR2 sequences are DFQATT and SNEGSKA (reference sequence). Trimming at V came to 1 base and at J to 2 bases, leaving 15 bases not matched to a gene. Here the CDR3 DNA reads TGCAGTGCTAGAGCCAGAAACCCGGGGGGGCGAGTTCAAGAGACCCAGTACTTC. Translating gives CSARARNPGGRVQETQYF.

This clonotype is categorized as medium-sized. The J gene is TRBJ2-1, the V gene TRBV4-2, with 11 positions matching TRBD1. This CDR3 has 16 amino acids. Germline V gene data show CDR1 as LGHNA and CDR2 as YNFKEQ. V lost 1 base, J lost 8 bases, and 7 bases stayed unmatched. CDR3 in DNA: TGTGCCAGCAGCCAAGCCGATGGGACAGGGGGTGATGAGCAGTTCTTC. Protein sequence: CASSQADGTGGDEQFF.

This clonotype was seen ten or more times. The chain uses TRBV18 and TRBJ1-1, with 11 positions matching TRBD1. CDR3 length: 14 amino acids. Looked up from germline, CDR1 is KGHSH and CDR2 is LQKENI. The ends lost 8 bases at V and 4 bases at J; junction bases unmatched: 6. The CDR3 here is CASGQGARGTEAFF. CDR3 bases: TGTGCCAGCGGACAGGGGGCGCGCGGCACTGAAGCTTTCTTT.

This clonotype is categorized as medium-sized (0.01 to 0.1%). J is TRBJ2-3 and V is TRBV6-2 or TRBV6-3, with 7 bases identical to TRBD2. The length of the CDR3 is 19 residues. Trimming removed 4 bases from V and 2 bases from J; junction bases left unmatched: 18. The germline CDR1 and CDR2 sequences are MNHEY and SVGEGT. The CDR3, as DNA: TGTGCCAGCAGTTTCCAGGGTCACGGCCAGCGGGGCTCCACAGATACGCAGTATTTT. Encoded protein: CASSFQGHGQRGSTDTQYF.

This clonotype was found many times. This sequence joins TRBV7-2 and TRBJ1-2; the D is unclear. The V end was cut by 6 bases, the J end by 5 bases, with 13 bases between. This CDR3 has 13 residues. Germline V gene data show CDR1 as SGHTA and CDR2 as FQGNSA. CDR3 nucleotides: TGTGCCAGCAGGGGAGGCCCGCCGTATGGCTACACCTTC. It translates to CASRGGPPYGYTF.

Many counts were recorded for this clonotype. The rearrangement uses TRBV5-1 and TRBJ2-3; D remains unclear. The CDR3 is 15 residues long. V lost 6 bases and J 2 bases, leaving 16 bases between the germline ends. Germline lookup yields CDR1 SGHRS and CDR2 YFSETQ. CDR3 coding DNA: TGCGCCAGCAACCATGACGGCATTTACACAGATACGCAGTATTTT. Amino acids: CASNHDGIYTDTQYF.

This clonotype was recorded at least ten times. V usage is TRBV7-2 and J usage is TRBJ2-4; no reliable D call. V was trimmed by 7 bases and J by 10 bases, leaving 17 bases between them. Germline CDR1 is SGHTA and CDR2 is FQGNSA. This CDR3 contains 13 residues. The CDR3: CASTLYTEQIQYF. DNA of the CDR3: TGTGCCAGCACCCTCTACACGGAACAAATTCAGTACTTC.

In its sample, this clonotype was seen many times. The chain is built from TRBV12-3 or TRBV12-4 and TRBJ1-6; the match to TRBD1 covers 8 bases. The CDR3 is 14 residues long. J gave up 9 bases and V 6 bases, and 7 bases lay outside the gene matches. CDR3 amino acids: CASRLDRAASPLHF. The CDR3 nucleotides read TGTGCCAGCAGGTTGGACAGGGCAGCTTCACCCCTCCACTTT.

This clonotype was counted many times. The gene calls are TRBV29-1 and TRBJ1-1, with TRBD1 identical over 10 bases. The CDR3 length is 15 residues. Germline CDR1 reads SQVTM; CDR2 reads ANQGSEA. CDR3 residues: CRGDRGGVVNTEAFF. The CDR3 region has the DNA TGCAGGGGGGACAGGGGCGGTGTGGTGAACACTGAAGCTTTCTTT.

This clonotype was found many times. This chain uses TRBV14 with TRBJ2-1, with 7 bases fitting TRBD2. Trimming removed 4 bases from V and 8 bases from J; junction bases left unmatched: 2. Germline V gene data show CDR1 as SGHDN and CDR2 as FVKESK. There are 12 residues in the CDR3. The CDR3: CASSLLADEQFF. DNA for the CDR3: TGTGCCAGCAGCCTCCTAGCGGATGAGCAGTTCTTC. Using reference TRBV14 and TRBJ2-1 for the parts outside the CDR3, the full variable domain is EAGVTQFPSHSVIEKGQTVTLRCDPISGHDNLYWYRRVMGKEIKFLLHFVKESKQDESGMPNNRFLAERTGGTYSTLKVQPAELEDSGVYFCASSLLADEQFFGPGTRLTVL.

Ten or more counts support this clonotype. The chain combines TRBV5-6 with TRBJ2-5; no firm D call. CDR1 and CDR2 (germline): SGHDT, YYEEEE. Trimming took off 0 bases at V and 5 bases at J, with 5 bases between the two ends. CDR3 size: 12 residues. The CDR3 DNA reads TGTGCCAGCAGCTTGGCAGTGGAGACCCAGTACTTC. It translates to CASSLAVETQYF.

V and J are TRBV11-1 and TRBJ2-3, with D unresolved. Trimming left V 5 bases short and J 2 bases short, with 8 bases between. CDR3 length equals 13 residues. Germline CDR1 is SGHAT and CDR2 is FQDESV (reference sequence). This CDR3 is CASSGWTTDTQYF. The CDR3 bases are TGTGCCAGCAGCGGATGGACCACAGATACGCAGTATTTT.

This clonotype was detected once. Here the CDR3 reads CASSFTITGEQYF. The DNA of the CDR3 is TGTGCCAGCAGTTTTACGATAACGGGCGAGCAGTACTTC. This chain connects TRBV27 to TRBJ2-7; D remains ambiguous. Germline assignment: CDR1 MNHEY and CDR2 SMNVEV (reference sequence). This CDR3 has 13 residues. The V end was cut by 3 bases, the J end by 6 bases, with 12 bases between.

This rearrangement joins TRBV10-3 to TRBJ2-3, with D unclear. The CDR3 extends over 14 amino acids. Trimming left V 5 bases short and J 0 bases short, with 9 bases between. The germline CDR1 and CDR2 sequences are ENHRY and SYGVKD. The CDR3 protein is CAISPAVSTDTQYF. CDR3 in DNA: TGTGCCATCAGTCCGGCGGTTAGCACAGATACGCAGTATTTT.

This clonotype was observed a few times. J is TRBJ2-2 and V is TRBV4-2; 7 nucleotides agree with TRBD1. After removal of 3 bases from V and 0 bases from J, the junction contained 7 bases not matched to a gene. The germline V gene has CDR1 LGHNA and CDR2 YNFKEQ. This CDR3 has 17 residues. The CDR3 nucleotides read TGTGCCAGCAGCCAGACAGGACAGGACCCGAACACCGGGGAGCTGTTTTTT. Amino acid sequence: CASSQTGQDPNTGELFF.

In this sample, this clonotype turned up many times. The chain employs TRBV6-1 and TRBJ1-1; TRBD1 matches at 8 bases. The CDR3 is 14 amino acids. Losses at the gene ends were 6 bases for V and 4 bases for J; bases not matched to a gene: 7. Germline lookup yields CDR1 MNHNS and CDR2 SASEGT. This chain's CDR3 is CASSASGQGTEAFF. CDR3 bases: TGTGCCAGCAGCGCGAGCGGACAGGGCACTGAAGCTTTCTTT.

This clonotype was seen at least ten times. The J gene is TRBJ2-1, the V gene TRBV19, with 10 bases lining up with TRBD2. V lost 5 bases, J lost 0 bases, and 7 bases stayed unmatched. The germline CDR1 and CDR2 sequences are LNHDA and SQIVND (reference sequence). This CDR3 is 17 amino acids long. The CDR3 DNA is TGTGCCAGTAGTGTCAGCGGGAGGGCCAGCTCCTACAATGAGCAGTTCTTC. Translated, it gives CASSVSGRASSYNEQFF.

This clonotype was recorded a few times. This CDR3 is CASSRDREGYGYTF. CDR3 DNA: TGTGCCAGCAGCCGGGACAGGGAGGGCTATGGCTACACCTTC. This chain uses TRBV7-2 with TRBJ1-2, with 9 bases identical to TRBD1. This CDR3 contains 14 residues. The J segment lost 4 bases and the V segment lost 5 bases, leaving 5 bases of the junction unmatched. Germline V lookup: CDR1 SGHTA, CDR2 FQGNSA.

As concerns this clonotype: The junction and the germline gene differ at one end; a read error may be behind it. The chain joins TRBV20-1 to TRBJ1-2, with TRBD1 matching over 7 bases. The CDR3 runs 15 residues. Germline values: CDR1 DFQATT, CDR2 SNEGSKA (reference sequence). This chain's CDR3 is CSAKGGGDRRYGYTF. The CDR3 region has the DNA TGTAGTGCAAAGGGAGGGGGGGACAGAAGATATGGCTACACCTTC.

Ten or more counts support this clonotype. The chain couples TRBV20-1 to TRBJ2-5; D unresolved. V was cut by 7 bases and J by 1 base, with 7 bases left in between. The CDR3 extends over 11 amino acids. Per germline, CDR1 DFQATT and CDR2 SNEGSKA (reference sequence). Here the CDR3 DNA reads TGCAGTGTGACGGCCCAAGAGACCCAGTACTTC. Protein product: CSVTAQETQYF.

The chain employs TRBV24-1 and TRBJ1-5, with D unclear. V gave up 6 bases and J gave up 2 bases, with 13 bases separating them. This CDR3 is built from 15 residues. The germline V gene has CDR1 KGHDR and CDR2 SFDVKD. The CDR3 here is CATSPRQVGNQPQHF. In DNA, the CDR3 is TGTGCCACCAGTCCAAGGCAGGTCGGCAATCAGCCCCAGCATTTT.